This T cell receptor beta chain was identified in a study of intratumoral heterogeneity in liver cancer. Study overall: Most patients were male, with a median age of roughly 66 years. Points from the study as a whole: Tumor-infiltrating lymphocyte representation was acknowledged to be under-sampled.

Sequencing was performed with immunoSEQ multiplex PCR; in TCRdb, only in-frame clones are kept and a portion is missing. The profile shows approximately 20,000 clones, around 67% of them singletons. About this clone itself: Its antigen is unidentified.

The CDR3 sequence is 14 residues long. CDR1 is MNHEY, CDR2 SVGAGI, per germline. V lost 8 bases and J 7 bases, leaving 18 bases between the germline ends. Early-stage hepatocellular carcinoma patients were treatment-naïve prior to resection. Samples came from areas without visible necrosis or hemorrhage. This chain uses TRBV6-5 with TRBJ1-5; TRBD1 is a possible D gene (6 bases). The receptor was isolated from a woman in her 70s with hepatocellular carcinoma. Sequences were derived from tumor-adjacent normal tissue, sampled before any cancer treatment. CDR3 nucleotides: TGTGCCAGCGCCCGGACAGTACGGGGGCAGCCCCAGCATTTT. Residues: CASARTVRGQPQHF.